The entry that follows covers one T cell receptor (beta chain) sequence. Clones were sequenced by immunoSEQ multiplex PCR, and TCRdb holds only the in-frame ones, with some missing. The table has 13,000 or so clones, around 80% seen once. This sample stems from a study of OX40 agonist ivuxolimab in advanced cancers. With 1 base clipped from V and 8 bases from J, the junction kept 1 base outside the gene matches. CDR1 is SGHTA and CDR2 is FQGNSA in the germline V gene. The CDR3 contains 15 residues. Material: CD4+ or CD8+ T cells sorted from blood, obtained in a trial of the OX40 agonist ivuxolimab. This sequence joins TRBV7-2 and TRBJ2-1, with TRBD2 matching 14 bases. This sequence originates from an adult with an advanced solid tumor such as melanoma, head and neck, liver or kidney cancer. The CDR3 loop reads CASSLGGLAGDEQFF. The CDR3 DNA reads TGTGCCAGCAGCTTAGGGGGACTAGCGGGAGATGAGCAGTTCTTC.